The 26 T cell receptor beta chains below were found in one sample sequenced in a study of technical replicates of blood from a few donors. Profiled with immunoSEQ multiplex PCR; TCRdb holds only in-frame clones, not every one. The sample holds roughly 70,000 clones, over 85% seen once. Sequencing input: T cells isolated from PBMCs. The receptors come from a human donor in good health.

This chain links TRBV28 with TRBJ1-1; 8 bases align to TRBD1. From germline, CDR1 is MDHEN and CDR2 SYDVKM. V was clipped by 1 base and J by 5 bases; unmatched bases: 9. The CDR3 contains 16 residues. The CDR3 protein is CASSLLMGTGGTEAFF. The DNA of the CDR3 is TGTGCCAGCAGTTTATTGATGGGAACAGGGGGGACTGAAGCTTTCTTT.

The gene calls are TRBV6-1 and TRBJ1-5; D call uncertain. V was trimmed by 1 base and J by 0 bases, leaving 4 bases between them. Germline values: CDR1 MNHNS, CDR2 SASEGT. This CDR3 is 14 amino acids long. The CDR3 region has the DNA TGTGCCAGCAGTGAAGGCTATAGCAATCAGCCCCAGCATTTT. This codes for CASSEGYSNQPQHF.

The chain links TRBV6-1 to TRBJ1-2; D not certain. The ends were cut back, 6 bases at V and 2 bases at J, with 13 bases in the middle. Germline CDR1 MNHNS, CDR2 SASEGT. CDR3 length: 14 residues. This chain's CDR3 is CASRGEAPNYGYTF. For the CDR3, the DNA is TGTGCCAGCAGGGGAGAGGCCCCCAACTATGGCTACACCTTC.

The rearrangement joins TRBV9 to TRBJ1-1, with TRBD1 identical over 9 bases. V shed 7 bases, J shed 8 bases, and the junction held 3 bases outside the gene matches. The CDR3 sequence is 11 residues long. The germline CDR1 and CDR2 sequences are SGDLS and YYNGEE. DNA for the CDR3: TGTGCCAGCGGGACAGGGCCCGAAGCTTTCTTT. Its translation: CASGTGPEAFF. The full variable domain, with the rest looked up from reference TRBV9 and TRBJ1-1, is DSGVTQTPKHLITATGQRVTLRCSPRSGDLSVYWYQQSLDQGLQFLIQYYNGEERAKGNILERFSAQQFPDLHSELNLSSLELGDSALYFCASGTGPEAFFGQGTRLTVV.

The chain combines TRBV5-1 with TRBJ2-1, with TRBD2 identical over 13 bases. CDR3 length equals 16 residues. The germline V gene encodes CDR1 SGHRS and CDR2 YFSETQ. The V segment lost 4 bases and the J segment 5 bases; nucleotides outside the gene matches: 6. In DNA, the CDR3 is TGCGCCAGCAGCAGGATACTAGCGGGAGGGGACAATGAGCAGTTCTTC. Protein sequence: CASSRILAGGDNEQFF.

The chain is built from TRBV5-1 and TRBJ2-5, with 9 bases aligning to TRBD2. This CDR3 is 16 amino acids long. The trim removed 2 bases at V and 5 bases at J, leaving 10 bases unmatched. CDR1 is SGHRS, CDR2 YFSETQ, per germline. This CDR3 reads CASSLTTGTSLETQYF. CDR3 DNA sequence: TGCGCCAGCAGCTTAACCACCGGGACTAGCCTGGAGACCCAGTACTTC.

The chain recombines TRBV6-1 with TRBJ1-5, with D maybe TRBD1 (6 bases). The CDR3 is 14 amino acids. Germline CDR1 is MNHNS and CDR2 is SASEGT. V lost 5 bases and J 1 base, leaving 9 bases between the germline ends. Here the CDR3 reads CASSFGQSNQPQHF. CDR3 nucleotides: TGTGCCAGCAGTTTTGGACAGAGCAATCAGCCCCAGCATTTT.

This clone showed up just a few times. The chain carries TRBV7-3 and TRBJ1-1, with D possibly being TRBD1 (5 bases). CDR1 and CDR2 from the germline V gene are SGHTA and FQGTGA. The CDR3 runs to 14 residues. V was clipped by 2 bases and J by 3 bases, with 10 bases between them. The CDR3 DNA sequence: TGTGCCAGCAGCTTAGCAGGGCCCGACACTGAAGCTTTCTTT. Translating gives CASSLAGPDTEAFF. The whole variable domain, remainder taken from reference TRBV7-3 and TRBJ1-1, is GAGVSQTPSNKVTEKGKYVELRCDPISGHTALYWYRQSLGQGPEFLIYFQGTGAADDSGLPNDRFFAVRPEGSVSTLKIQRTERGDSAVYLCASSLAGPDTEAFFGQGTRLTVV.

V usage is TRBV13 and J usage is TRBJ1-5, with 9 bases matching TRBD1. Germline V CDR1 and CDR2: PRHDT, FYEKMQ (reference sequence). CDR3 size: 14 residues. V lost 3 bases and J lost 4; bases outside the gene matches: 1. CDR3 in DNA: TGTGCCAGCAGCTTCGGGACAGGGAATCAGCCCCAGCATTTT. This sequence encodes CASSFGTGNQPQHF.

This CDR3 reads CASSVRQVAYEQYF. As DNA, the CDR3 is TGTGCCAGCAGTGTAAGGCAGGTAGCCTACGAGCAGTACTTC. The rearrangement links TRBV6-1 to TRBJ2-7; D is uncertain. Germline V CDR1 and CDR2: MNHNS, SASEGT. The V gene lost 4 bases and the J gene lost 2 bases, with 12 bases spanning the gap. This CDR3 contains 14 residues.

V usage is TRBV4-2 and J usage is TRBJ2-3; 9 bases fit TRBD2. The V gene end was trimmed by 1 base and the J gene end by 6 bases; junction bases not matched to a gene: 11. Germline V gene data show CDR1 as LGHNA and CDR2 as YNFKEQ. This CDR3 spans 17 amino acids. CDR3 in DNA: TGTGCCAGCAGCCAAGTTCCTGTGGCGGGAGGGGGGGATACGCAGTATTTT. Translation gives CASSQVPVAGGGDTQYF.

The V gene is TRBV6-5, the J gene TRBJ1-1, with D unclear. The CDR3 is 16 amino acids. V dropped 0 bases and J dropped 4 bases, with 15 bases sitting between them. Germline CDR1 reads MNHEY; CDR2 reads SVGAGI. CDR3 residues: CASSYSSGERFTEAFF. DNA for the CDR3: TGTGCCAGCAGTTACTCATCGGGTGAAAGATTCACTGAAGCTTTCTTT.

The chain's CDR3 is CASSIYGDQPQHF. CDR3 nucleotide sequence: TGTGCCAGTAGTATATACGGAGATCAGCCCCAGCATTTT. The chain couples TRBV19 to TRBJ1-5; D gene ambiguous. This CDR3 is 13 amino acids long. The germline V gene encodes CDR1 LNHDA and CDR2 SQIVND (reference sequence). V was shortened by 2 bases and J by 5 bases, with 7 bases between the two germline ends.

This chain connects TRBV7-9 to TRBJ2-3, with D perhaps TRBD1 (5 bases). This CDR3 spans 12 amino acids. V was cut by 11 bases and J by 1 base, with 10 bases left in between. Looked up from germline, CDR1 is SEHNR and CDR2 is FQNEAQ (reference sequence). The CDR3 loop reads CALYRRTDTQYF. CDR3 nucleotides: TGTGCCCTGTACAGGCGCACAGATACGCAGTATTTT.

The rearrangement joins TRBV6-5 to TRBJ2-1; the D is unclear. The CDR3 consists of 12 residues. The germline V gene encodes CDR1 MNHEY and CDR2 SVGAGI. V lost 6 bases to trimming and J lost 6 bases, with 9 bases between them. The CDR3 region is CASRPRGNEQFF. The CDR3 DNA reads as TGTGCCAGCAGGCCGCGAGGCAATGAGCAGTTCTTC.

The chain carries TRBV13 and TRBJ2-2, with TRBD2 matching over 11 bases. The CDR3 is 16 amino acids. Germline V gives CDR1 PRHDT, CDR2 FYEKMQ (reference sequence). With V trimmed by 2 bases and J by 5 bases, 4 bases remained unmatched. The CDR3 here is CASSLLAGGKTGELFF. The CDR3 coding sequence is TGTGCCAGCAGCTTACTAGCGGGAGGAAAGACCGGGGAGCTGTTTTTT.

The chain employs TRBV5-1 and TRBJ2-7; 8 bases agree with TRBD1. The ends lost 3 bases at V and 2 bases at J; junction bases unmatched: 1. CDR3 length equals 13 residues. Germline CDR1 SGHRS, CDR2 YFSETQ. The CDR3 region has the DNA TGCGCCAGCAGCTGGACAGGGACCTACGAGCAGTACTTC. This encodes CASSWTGTYEQYF.

The J gene is TRBJ2-3, the V gene TRBV4-3; no firm D call. The germline V and J ends were trimmed by 2 bases and 0 bases, with 9 bases remaining between them. This CDR3 region has 15 residues. Germline V gives CDR1 LGHNA, CDR2 YSLEER. CDR3: CASSQTTSSTDTQYF. CDR3 DNA: TGCGCCAGCAGCCAAACTACCTCTAGCACAGATACGCAGTATTTT.

The chain recombines TRBV11-2 with TRBJ2-7, with 7 positions matching TRBD1. J gave up 2 bases and V 6 bases, and 7 bases lay outside the gene matches. Per germline, CDR1 SGHAT and CDR2 FQNNGV. The CDR3 extends over 14 amino acids. CDR3 nucleotide sequence: TGTGCCAGCAGTCAGGGGACAGTACCCTACGAGCAGTACTTC. It encodes CASSQGTVPYEQYF.

The CDR3 DNA follows: TGTGCCAGCAGCCATAATCAAGACCGGGGGGGTGGCTACACCTTC. Translation: CASSHNQDRGGGYTF. The chain carries TRBV27 and TRBJ1-2, with a weak D call TRBD1 (5 bases). Trimming shortened V by 6 bases and J by 7 bases, and 21 bases separated the two germline ends. Germline V gives CDR1 MNHEY, CDR2 SMNVEV (reference sequence). The CDR3 covers 15 residues.

By frequency in the sample, this clone is medium-sized. The V gene is TRBV29-1, the J gene TRBJ1-2; 9 nucleotides match TRBD1. CDR3 length: 12 residues. CDR1 SQVTM and CDR2 ANQGSEA come from the germline V gene. J gave up 4 bases and V 5 bases, and 2 bases lay outside the gene matches. The CDR3 bases are TGCAGCGTTTCGGACAGGGGCTATGGCTACACCTTC. It codes for CSVSDRGYGYTF.

This rearrangement joins TRBV6-1 to TRBJ2-1, with 8 bases identical to TRBD2. Germline trimming cut 0 bases from V and 6 bases from J; bases unmatched to any gene: 4. CDR3 length: 15 residues. CDR1 is MNHNS, CDR2 SASEGT, per germline. The CDR3, as DNA: TGTGCCAGCAGTGAAGCGCCGGGAGGGGCCAATGAGCAGTTCTTC. It encodes CASSEAPGGANEQFF.

J is TRBJ2-7 and V is TRBV5-4; no clear D gene. CDR3 length equals 13 residues. V was cut by 4 bases and J by 0 bases, with 8 bases left in between. Germline CDR1 SGHNT, CDR2 YYREEE (reference sequence). CDR3 region: CASSGVSSYEQYF. CDR3 DNA: TGTGCCAGCAGCGGTGTGAGCTCCTACGAGCAGTACTTC.

Regarding this clone: An end of the junction differs from the germline gene, which may be a read error. The genes are TRBV4-1 and TRBJ2-7; 8 positions agree with TRBD2. The CDR3 length is 17 residues. Germline V lookup: CDR1 MGHRA, CDR2 YSYEKL. CDR3 amino acids: CASTQTPAGDSAYEQYF. For the CDR3, the DNA is TGCGCCAGCACCCAAACCCCAGCGGGAGATAGCGCCTACGAGCAGTACTTC.

The chain uses TRBV11-2 and TRBJ2-5, with 9 bases lining up with TRBD2. The better agreement between TRBJ2-7 and the DNA end casts doubt on the J call. From germline, CDR1 is SGHAT and CDR2 FQNNGV. This CDR3 has 12 residues. The CDR3 is CASSTSGYEQYF. In DNA form, the CDR3 reads TGTGCCAGCAGCACTAGCGGGTACGAGCAGTACTTC.

The chain combines TRBV14 with TRBJ2-1, with TRBD2 as a possible D gene (5 bases). The V gene lost 4 bases and the J gene lost 0 bases, with 13 bases spanning the gap. The CDR3 is made up of 16 amino acids. Germline assignment: CDR1 SGHDN and CDR2 FVKESK. CDR3 protein: CASSRGGSVSYNEQFF. The DNA of the CDR3 is TGTGCCAGCAGCCGAGGCGGGTCTGTCTCCTACAATGAGCAGTTCTTC.